Below, 27 T cell receptor beta chains from the same sample are listed, as sequenced in a study of tissue T cells after allogeneic stem cell transplantation. Method: immunoSEQ multiplex PCR; TCRdb's copy keeps in-frame clones and lacks some. In the table there are around 24,000 clones, around 90% of which are singletons. This specimen consisted of blood, obtained before transplantation. Receptors originate from a male donor older than 55 who later had graft-versus-host disease after an allogeneic stem cell transplant.

The V call is TRBV10-1, the J call TRBJ1-1, with D possibly TRBD1 on 6 matching bases. The V gene's germline CDR1 is WNHNN and CDR2 SYGVQD (reference sequence). Deletions cut 2 bases from V and 6 bases from J, with 22 bases between. This CDR3 is built from 17 residues. The DNA for the CDR3 is TGCGCCAGCAGTGAGGAGGGGGTAGACCTAACCGACCCTGAAGCTTTCTTT. It codes for CASSEEGVDLTDPEAFF.

The rearrangement joins TRBV27 to TRBJ2-3, with 7 bases matching TRBD2. The CDR3 is 16 residues long. From germline, CDR1 is MNHEY and CDR2 SMNVEV (reference sequence). V lost 1 base, J lost 2 bases, and 6 bases stayed unmatched. DNA for the CDR3: TGTGCCAGCAGTTTATGGCCTAGCGGTTACACAGATACGCAGTATTTT. This codes for CASSLWPSGYTDTQYF.

CDR3 nucleotide sequence: TGTGCCAGCAGTTACGGTTTGTCGAGCTCCTACGAGCAGTACTTC. Encoded protein: CASSYGLSSSYEQYF. This sequence joins TRBV6-2 or TRBV6-3 and TRBJ2-7; D unresolved. The CDR3 has 15 residues. In germline, CDR1 is MNHEY, CDR2 SVGEGT. Trimming stripped 2 bases from V and 0 bases from J, with 11 bases between.

The chain recombines TRBV15 with TRBJ1-2; tentative D call: TRBD1 (5 bases). Germline lookup yields CDR1 LNHNV and CDR2 YYDKDF (reference sequence). This CDR3 is 14 amino acids long. With 5 bases removed from V and 6 bases from J, the gap between germline ends came to 16 bases. The chain's CDR3 is CATSSYGRVDGYTF. DNA of the CDR3: TGTGCCACCAGCTCATATGGCAGGGTCGATGGCTACACCTTC.

In this sample, this clone turned up once. This sequence joins TRBV6-6 and TRBJ2-2; D is ambiguous. Between the trimmed V and J ends, which lost 0 bases and 0 bases, there was a span of 5 bases. The CDR3 loop spans 15 amino acids. CDR1 is MNHNY and CDR2 is SVGAGI in the germline V gene (reference sequence). The CDR3 coding sequence is TGTGCCAGCAGTTACTCAGGGCCGAACACCGGGGAGCTGTTTTTT. It yields the protein CASSYSGPNTGELFF.

This rearrangement joins TRBV5-1 to TRBJ1-4, with 8 bases matching TRBD1. This CDR3 is 16 amino acids long. V was clipped by 0 bases and J by 8 bases; unmatched bases: 9. Germline CDR1 SGHRS, CDR2 YFSETQ. The CDR3 DNA reads as TGCGCCAGCAGCTTGGAAGGGCAGGGGGCTTACGAAAAACTGTTTTTT. It yields the protein CASSLEGQGAYEKLFF.

This clone was found once. The genes are TRBV2 and TRBJ2-7; 9 bases map to TRBD1. The CDR3 totals 14 residues. With 4 bases clipped from V and 4 bases from J, the junction kept 5 bases outside the gene matches. The germline CDR1 and CDR2 sequences are SNHLY and FYNNEI. This chain's CDR3 is CASSGGTGRYEQYF. CDR3 DNA: TGTGCCAGCAGTGGCGGGACAGGGAGATACGAGCAGTACTTC.

The chain joins TRBV30 to TRBJ1-4; D perhaps matches TRBD1 (6 bases). The CDR3 runs to 15 residues. The V end was cut by 0 bases, the J end by 1 base, with 9 bases between. CDR1 and CDR2 (germline): GTSNPN, SVGIG (reference sequence). CDR3 residues: CAWSVRGVTNEKLFF. Here the CDR3 DNA reads TGTGCCTGGAGTGTAAGGGGGGTAACTAATGAAAAACTGTTTTTT.

The CDR3: CASSSTGDEAFF. The CDR3 DNA is TGCGCCAGCAGCTCCACAGGGGATGAAGCTTTCTTT. The chain carries TRBV5-1 and TRBJ1-1; 7 positions agree with TRBD1. J gave up 7 bases and V 3 bases, and 3 bases lay outside the gene matches. This CDR3 is built from 12 residues. Germline V gives CDR1 SGHRS, CDR2 YFSETQ.

The V and J genes are TRBV5-1 and TRBJ2-3; D is unclear. The CDR3 spans 14 residues. The germline V gene has CDR1 SGHRS and CDR2 YFSETQ. The germline V and J ends were trimmed by 3 bases and 4 bases, with 12 bases remaining between them. The CDR3 reads CASSWARIADTQYF. In DNA form, the CDR3 reads TGCGCCAGCAGCTGGGCCCGTATTGCAGATACGCAGTATTTT.

The genes are TRBV5-3 and TRBJ2-7; 7 bases map to TRBD1. TRBV5-3 is treated as an ORF (open reading frame) with a function not yet certain. V was clipped by 2 bases and J by 5 bases; unmatched bases: 13. This CDR3 has 16 amino acids. The CDR3 DNA reads as TGTGCCAGAAGCTTTATCATCCCCAGGGGGTTCCACGAGCAGTACTTC. Its translation is CARSFIIPRGFHEQYF.

J is TRBJ2-5 and V is TRBV3-1 (or the pseudogene TRBV3-2), with 7 nucleotides matching TRBD1. The junction had 6 bases not matched to a gene; V was cut back by 4 bases and J by 10 bases. Germline values: CDR1 LGHDT, CDR2 YNNKEL (reference sequence). CDR3 length: 12 residues. For the CDR3, the DNA is TGTGCCAGCAGCCGAACCGACAGGGACCAGTACTTC. Its translation is CASSRTDRDQYF.

This chain connects TRBV18 to TRBJ1-1; no clear D. Trimming removed 2 bases at V and 7 bases at J, with 11 bases between. Looked up from germline, CDR1 is KGHSH and CDR2 is LQKENI. This CDR3 spans 13 amino acids. The CDR3 loop is CASSPNRGFEAFF. The CDR3, as DNA: TGTGCCAGCTCACCAAATCGCGGCTTTGAAGCTTTCTTT. The complete variable domain, with remaining parts taken from reference TRBV18 and TRBJ1-1, reads NAGVMQNPRHLVRRRGQEARLRCSPMKGHSHVYWYRQLPEEGLKFMVYLQKENIIDESGMPKERFSAEFPKEGPSILRIQQVVRGDSAAYFCASSPNRGFEAFFGQGTRLTVV.

The chain links TRBV3-1 (or the pseudogene TRBV3-2) to TRBJ2-3; D might be TRBD2 (6 bases). This CDR3 region has 16 residues. V was shortened by 0 bases and J by 2 bases, with 12 bases between the two germline ends. Germline-derived CDR1 and CDR2 are LGHDT and YNNKEL (reference sequence). CDR3 protein: CASSQDIGGVTDTQYF. CDR3 DNA sequence: TGTGCCAGCAGCCAAGATATCGGCGGGGTCACAGATACGCAGTATTTT.

The chain links TRBV6-2 or TRBV6-3 to TRBJ1-1, with 8 bases aligning to TRBD1. J lost 7 bases, V lost 4 bases, and 14 bases had no gene match. The CDR3 covers 16 residues. Germline lookup yields CDR1 MNHEY and CDR2 SVGEGT. The CDR3 DNA reads TGTGCCAGCAGTTCAGGGAGAGGGACAGGAGACTTTGAAGCTTTCTTT. Protein sequence: CASSSGRGTGDFEAFF.

V and J are TRBV30 and TRBJ1-4, with 10 bases aligning to TRBD1. V was clipped by 0 bases and J by 5 bases; unmatched bases: 12. CDR1 and CDR2 from the germline V gene are GTSNPN and SVGIG (reference sequence). The CDR3 totals 18 residues. DNA for the CDR3: TGTGCCTGGAGTGTAAGGGGGACAGGGGACCGAGAAAATGAAAAACTGTTTTTT. Its translation: CAWSVRGTGDRENEKLFF. Complete variable domain (other parts from reference TRBV30 and TRBJ1-4): SQTIHQWPATLVQPVGSPLSLECTVEGTSNPNLYWYRQAAGRGLQLLFYSVGIGQISSEVPQNLSASRPQDRQFILSSKKLLLSDSGFYLCAWSVRGTGDRENEKLFFGSGTQLSVL.

The V and J genes are TRBV19 and TRBJ1-1; perhaps TRBD1 as D (6 bases). The CDR3 spans 14 residues. Trimming took off 7 bases at V and 6 bases at J, with 18 bases between the two ends. Germline assignment: CDR1 LNHDA and CDR2 SQIVND (reference sequence). This chain's CDR3 is CASTITQGGAEAFF. For the CDR3, the DNA is TGTGCCAGTACCATAACACAGGGTGGAGCTGAAGCTTTCTTT. Looking up the rest from reference TRBV19 and TRBJ1-1 gives the full variable domain: DGGITQSPKYLFRKEGQNVTLSCEQNLNHDAMYWYRQDPGQGLRLIYYSQIVNDFQKGDIAEGYSVSREKKESFPLTVTSAQKNPTAFYLCASTITQGGAEAFFGQGTRLTVV.

The CDR3 loop is CASSYAGTGSYNEQFF. The CDR3 DNA sequence: TGTGCCAGCAGTTACGCCGGGACAGGCTCCTACAATGAGCAGTTCTTC. This chain links TRBV6-5 with TRBJ2-1; 8 nucleotides align to TRBD1. The trim removed 2 bases at V and 0 bases at J, leaving 3 bases unmatched. This CDR3 contains 16 residues. The germline CDR1 and CDR2 sequences are MNHEY and SVGAGI.

The chain employs TRBV12-3 or TRBV12-4 and TRBJ1-1; no definite D call. The CDR3 is 13 residues long. V dropped 7 bases and J dropped 0 bases, with 9 bases sitting between them. CDR3 nucleotides: TGTGCCAGCATACAAAAGGTGAACACTGAAGCTTTCTTT. This sequence encodes CASIQKVNTEAFF.

In this sample, this clone turned up a few times. The genes are TRBV2 and TRBJ1-1, with D hard to call. Trimming removed 0 bases at V and 3 bases at J, with 2 bases between. This CDR3 region has 12 residues. From germline, CDR1 is SNHLY and CDR2 FYNNEI. The CDR3: CASSEAYTEAFF. CDR3 DNA: TGTGCCAGCAGTGAAGCGTACACTGAAGCTTTCTTT.

The V call is TRBV20-1, the J call TRBJ2-3, with D unresolved. The V gene lost 3 bases and the J gene lost 5 bases, with 6 bases spanning the gap. The CDR3 consists of 11 residues. In germline, CDR1 is DFQATT, CDR2 SNEGSKA (reference sequence). The CDR3 reads CSASKVDTQYF. DNA for the CDR3: TGCAGTGCTAGTAAAGTAGATACGCAGTATTTT.

The chain has TRBV12-3 or TRBV12-4 and TRBJ1-2; no firm D call. V was pared by 4 bases and J by 4 bases, with 10 bases between. The CDR3 sequence is 13 residues long. CDR3 sequence reads: CASSSTTTYGYTF. The CDR3 nucleotides are TGTGCCAGCAGTTCGACAACTACCTATGGCTACACCTTC.

This clone was recorded once. The rearrangement joins TRBV5-1 to TRBJ2-5, with 8 bases lining up with TRBD2. Per germline, CDR1 SGHRS and CDR2 YFSETQ. V gave up 6 bases and J gave up 4 bases; unmatched junction bases: 14. CDR3 length: 16 residues. The CDR3 nucleotides are TGCGCCAGCACCAATTTAAAGGGACTAGAAGTAGAGACCCAGTACTTC. It translates to CASTNLKGLEVETQYF.

The chain combines TRBV19 with TRBJ2-7, with 8 positions matching TRBD2. The germline gives CDR1 LNHDA, CDR2 SQIVND (reference sequence). The J segment lost 4 bases and the V segment lost 1 base, leaving 9 bases of the junction unmatched. The CDR3 extends over 16 amino acids. CDR3 loop: CASSIATGLVLYEQYF. The CDR3 DNA reads TGTGCCAGTAGTATAGCAACGGGACTAGTTCTTTACGAGCAGTACTTC.

V gene TRBV19 combines with J gene TRBJ2-1; D unclear. The germline gives CDR1 LNHDA, CDR2 SQIVND (reference sequence). Trimming stripped 4 bases from V and 0 bases from J, with 7 bases between. The CDR3 sequence is 14 residues long. CDR3: CASSSSYSYNEQFF. Here the CDR3 DNA reads TGTGCCAGTAGTAGTTCGTACTCCTACAATGAGCAGTTCTTC.

The V and J genes are TRBV29-1 and TRBJ2-1; TRBD1 aligns across 7 bases. Germline V CDR1 and CDR2: SQVTM, ANQGSEA. The CDR3 is made up of 13 amino acids. V gave up 3 bases and J gave up 8 bases; unmatched junction bases: 7. CDR3 DNA sequence: TGCAGCGTTGAGAGTTACAGGGGAGATGAGCAGTTCTTC. Translated, it gives CSVESYRGDEQFF.

The V call is TRBV5-1, the J call TRBJ2-1; 8 bases match TRBD2. Germline CDR1 is SGHRS and CDR2 is YFSETQ. This CDR3 contains 14 residues. Trimming at V came to 10 bases and at J to 2 bases, leaving 8 bases not matched to a gene. DNA for the CDR3: TGCGCCCCGAAGGGCGGGAGGCCCTACAATGAGCAGTTCTTC. It translates to CAPKGGRPYNEQFF.